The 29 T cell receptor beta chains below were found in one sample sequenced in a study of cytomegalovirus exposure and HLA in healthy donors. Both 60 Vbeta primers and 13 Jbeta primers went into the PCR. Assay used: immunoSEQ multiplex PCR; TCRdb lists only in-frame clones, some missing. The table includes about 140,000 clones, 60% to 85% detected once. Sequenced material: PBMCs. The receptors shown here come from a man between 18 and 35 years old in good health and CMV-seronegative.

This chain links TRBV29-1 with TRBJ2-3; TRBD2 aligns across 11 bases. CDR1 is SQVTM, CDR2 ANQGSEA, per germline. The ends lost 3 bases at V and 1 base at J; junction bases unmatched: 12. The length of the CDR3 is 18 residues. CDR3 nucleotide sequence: TGCAGCGTTGATAGGCCGACGCCACTAGCGGGGGGCACAGATACGCAGTATTTT. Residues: CSVDRPTPLAGGTDTQYF.

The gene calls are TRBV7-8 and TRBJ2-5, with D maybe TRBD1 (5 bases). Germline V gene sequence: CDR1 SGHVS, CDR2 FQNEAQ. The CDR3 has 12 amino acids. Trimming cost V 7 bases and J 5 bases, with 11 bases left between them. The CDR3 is CASNPPGETQYF. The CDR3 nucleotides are TGTGCCAGCAACCCGCCAGGGGAGACCCAGTACTTC. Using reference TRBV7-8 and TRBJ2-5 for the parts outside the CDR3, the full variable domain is GAGVSQSPRYKVAKRGQDVALRCDPISGHVSLFWYQQALGQGPEFLTYFQNEAQLDKSGLPSDRFFAERPEGSVSTLKIQRTQQEDSAVYLCASNPPGETQYFGPGTRLLVL.

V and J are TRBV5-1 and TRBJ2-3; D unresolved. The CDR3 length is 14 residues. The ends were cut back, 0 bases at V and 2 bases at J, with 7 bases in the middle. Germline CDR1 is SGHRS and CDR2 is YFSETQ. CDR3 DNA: TGCGCCAGCAGCTTGGTTGCTAACACAGATACGCAGTATTTT. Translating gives CASSLVANTDTQYF.

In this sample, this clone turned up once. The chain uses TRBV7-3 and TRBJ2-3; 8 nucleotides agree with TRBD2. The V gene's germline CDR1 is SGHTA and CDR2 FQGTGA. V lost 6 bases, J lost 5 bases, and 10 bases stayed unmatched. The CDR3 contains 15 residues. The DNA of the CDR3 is TGTGCCAGCAGTCCCGGGGGGGCGGTGAGAGATACGCAGTATTTT. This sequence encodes CASSPGGAVRDTQYF.

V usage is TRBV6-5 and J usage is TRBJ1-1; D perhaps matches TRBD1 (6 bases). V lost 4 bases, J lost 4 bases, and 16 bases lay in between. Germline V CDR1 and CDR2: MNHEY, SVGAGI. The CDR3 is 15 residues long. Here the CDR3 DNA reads TGTGCCAGCAGTTTCAGGGGATGGGGGGGCACTGAAGCTTTCTTT. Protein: CASSFRGWGGTEAFF.

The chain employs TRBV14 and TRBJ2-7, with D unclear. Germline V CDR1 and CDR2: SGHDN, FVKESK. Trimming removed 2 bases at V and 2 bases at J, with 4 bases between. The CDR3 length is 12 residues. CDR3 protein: CASSQNTYEQYF. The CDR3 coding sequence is TGTGCCAGCAGCCAAAACACCTACGAGCAGTACTTC.

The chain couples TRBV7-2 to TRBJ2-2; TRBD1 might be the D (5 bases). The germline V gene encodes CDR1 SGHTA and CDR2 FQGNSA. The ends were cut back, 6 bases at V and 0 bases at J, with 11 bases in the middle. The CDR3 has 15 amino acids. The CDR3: CASRFPGSNTGELFF. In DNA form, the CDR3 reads TGTGCCAGCAGGTTCCCAGGGTCGAACACCGGGGAGCTGTTTTTT.

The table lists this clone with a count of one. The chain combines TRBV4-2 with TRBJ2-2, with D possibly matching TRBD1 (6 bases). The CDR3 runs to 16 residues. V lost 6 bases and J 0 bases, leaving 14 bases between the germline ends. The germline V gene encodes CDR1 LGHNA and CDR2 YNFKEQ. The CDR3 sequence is CASRISGTPNTGELFF. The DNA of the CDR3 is TGTGCCAGCAGGATTTCCGGGACACCGAACACCGGGGAGCTGTTTTTT.

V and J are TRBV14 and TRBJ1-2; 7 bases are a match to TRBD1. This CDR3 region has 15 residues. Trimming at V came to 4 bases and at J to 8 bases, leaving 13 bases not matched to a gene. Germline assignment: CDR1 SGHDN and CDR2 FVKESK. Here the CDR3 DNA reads TGTGCCAGCAGCCCTTTCGACAGGGAGAAGGAGGGCTACACCTTC. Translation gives CASSPFDREKEGYTF.

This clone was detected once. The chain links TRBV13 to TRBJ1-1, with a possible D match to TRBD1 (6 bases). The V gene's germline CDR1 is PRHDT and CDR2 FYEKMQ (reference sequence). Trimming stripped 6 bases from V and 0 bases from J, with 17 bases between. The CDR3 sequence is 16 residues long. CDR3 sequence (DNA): TGTGCCAGCAGGCACGGACAGACTTTTTTGAACACTGAAGCTTTCTTT. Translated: CASRHGQTFLNTEAFF. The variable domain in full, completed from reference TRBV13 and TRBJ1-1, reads AAGVIQSPRHLIKEKRETATLKCYPIPRHDTVYWYQQGPGQDPQFLISFYEKMQSDKGSIPDRFSAQQFSDYHSELNMSSLELGDSALYFCASRHGQTFLNTEAFFGQGTRLTVV.

The CDR3 loop reads CASSLGSGNNYGYTF. CDR3 coding DNA: TGTGCCAGCAGCTTAGGTTCGGGGAACAACTATGGCTACACCTTC. The V gene is TRBV7-2, the J gene TRBJ1-2; D gene unclear. Per germline, CDR1 SGHTA and CDR2 FQGNSA. V was clipped by 1 base and J by 2 bases, with 11 bases between them. The CDR3 loop spans 15 amino acids.

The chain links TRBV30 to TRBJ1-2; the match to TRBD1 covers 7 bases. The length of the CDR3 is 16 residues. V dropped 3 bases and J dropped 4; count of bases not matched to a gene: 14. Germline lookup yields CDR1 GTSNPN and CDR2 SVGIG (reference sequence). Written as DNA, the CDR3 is TGTGCCTGGAGCAGGGGAAACAGGGGTTGGACCTATGGCTACACCTTC. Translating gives CAWSRGNRGWTYGYTF.

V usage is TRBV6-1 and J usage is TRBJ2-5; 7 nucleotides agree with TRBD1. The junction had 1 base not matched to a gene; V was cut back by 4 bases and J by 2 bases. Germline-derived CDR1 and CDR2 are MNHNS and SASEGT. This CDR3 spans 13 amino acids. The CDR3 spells CASSAGQQETQYF. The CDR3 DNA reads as TGTGCCAGCAGTGCGGGACAGCAAGAGACCCAGTACTTC.

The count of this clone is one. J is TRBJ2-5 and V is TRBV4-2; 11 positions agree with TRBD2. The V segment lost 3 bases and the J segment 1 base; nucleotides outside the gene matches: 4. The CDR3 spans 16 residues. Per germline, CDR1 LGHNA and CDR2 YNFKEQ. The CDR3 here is CASSQGTSGSQETQYF. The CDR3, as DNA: TGTGCCAGCAGCCAGGGTACTAGCGGGAGCCAAGAGACCCAGTACTTC.

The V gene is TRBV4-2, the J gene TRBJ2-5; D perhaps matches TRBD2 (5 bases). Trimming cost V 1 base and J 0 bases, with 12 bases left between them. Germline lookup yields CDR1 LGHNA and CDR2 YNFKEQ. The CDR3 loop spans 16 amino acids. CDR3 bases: TGTGCCAGCAGCCAAGTCCTAGCTTCCCACCAAGAGACCCAGTACTTC. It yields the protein CASSQVLASHQETQYF.

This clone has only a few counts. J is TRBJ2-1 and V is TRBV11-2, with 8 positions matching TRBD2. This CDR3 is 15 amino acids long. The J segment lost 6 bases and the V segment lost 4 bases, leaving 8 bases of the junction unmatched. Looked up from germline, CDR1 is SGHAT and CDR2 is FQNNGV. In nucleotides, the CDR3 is TGTGCCAGCAGCTGGTCGGCGGGGGGCCTCAATGAGCAGTTCTTC. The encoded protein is CASSWSAGGLNEQFF. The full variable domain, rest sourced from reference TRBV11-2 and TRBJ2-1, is EAGVAQSPRYKIIEKRQSVAFWCNPISGHATLYWYQQILGQGPKLLIQFQNNGVVDDSQLPKDRFSAERLKGVDSTLKIQPAKLEDSAVYLCASSWSAGGLNEQFFGPGTRLTVL.

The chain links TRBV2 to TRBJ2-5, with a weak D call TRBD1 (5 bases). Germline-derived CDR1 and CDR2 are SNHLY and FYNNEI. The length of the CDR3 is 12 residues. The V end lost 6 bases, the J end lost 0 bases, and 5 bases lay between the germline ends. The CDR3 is CASRTDQETQYF. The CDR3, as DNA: TGTGCCAGCAGGACAGACCAAGAGACCCAGTACTTC.

The CDR3 DNA follows: TGTGCCAGCAGCCAATCGGGACAGGGATTCAGCGGTAAAGAGACCCAGTACTTC. This codes for CASSQSGQGFSGKETQYF. This chain uses TRBV7-6 with TRBJ2-5, with 9 bases fitting TRBD1. Germline lookup yields CDR1 SGHVS and CDR2 FNYEAQ. This CDR3 region has 18 residues. The junction had 16 bases not matched to a gene; V was cut back by 5 bases and J by 3 bases.

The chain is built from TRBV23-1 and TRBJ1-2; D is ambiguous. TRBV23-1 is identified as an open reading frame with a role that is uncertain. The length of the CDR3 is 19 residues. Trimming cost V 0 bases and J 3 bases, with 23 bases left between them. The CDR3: CASSQSTYPLEPRDYGYTF. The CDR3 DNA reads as TGCGCCAGCAGTCAATCGACCTATCCTCTGGAACCGAGGGACTATGGCTACACCTTC.

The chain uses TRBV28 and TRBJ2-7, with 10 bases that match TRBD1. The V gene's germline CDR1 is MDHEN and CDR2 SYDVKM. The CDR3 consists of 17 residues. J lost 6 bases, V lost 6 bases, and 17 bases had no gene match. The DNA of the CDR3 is TGTGCCAGCAGACTAAGGGGGGTGACAGGGGGCTTTGTCGAGCAGTACTTC. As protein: CASRLRGVTGGFVEQYF.

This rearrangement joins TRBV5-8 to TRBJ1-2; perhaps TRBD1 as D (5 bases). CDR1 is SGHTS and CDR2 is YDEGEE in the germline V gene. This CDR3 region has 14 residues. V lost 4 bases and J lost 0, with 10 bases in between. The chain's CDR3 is CASSPRQTNYGYTF. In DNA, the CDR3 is TGTGCCAGCAGCCCTCGACAGACTAACTATGGCTACACCTTC.

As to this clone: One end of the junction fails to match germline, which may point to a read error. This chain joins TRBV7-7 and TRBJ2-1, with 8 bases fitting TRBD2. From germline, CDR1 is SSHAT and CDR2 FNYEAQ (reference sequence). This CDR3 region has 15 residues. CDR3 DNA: TGTGCTAGCAGCTTATCACTAGCGGACAACAATGAGCAGTTCTTC. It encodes CASSLSLADNNEQFF.

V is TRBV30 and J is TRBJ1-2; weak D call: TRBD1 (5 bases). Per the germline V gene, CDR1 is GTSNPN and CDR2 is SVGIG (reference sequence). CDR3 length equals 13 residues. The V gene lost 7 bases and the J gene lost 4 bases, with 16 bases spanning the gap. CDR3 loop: CASDRVGIYGYTF. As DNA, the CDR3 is TGTGCCTCTGACAGAGTAGGGATCTATGGCTACACCTTC.

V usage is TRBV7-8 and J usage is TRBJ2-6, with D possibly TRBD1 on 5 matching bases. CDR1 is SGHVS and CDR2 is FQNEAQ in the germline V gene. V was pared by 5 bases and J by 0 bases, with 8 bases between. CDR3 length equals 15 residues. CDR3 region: CASSMTVSGANVLTF. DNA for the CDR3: TGTGCCAGCAGCATGACAGTCTCTGGGGCCAACGTCCTGACTTTC.

The CDR3 DNA follows: TGTGCCAGCAGCCAGGGGGTAGGGGGATCCTACGAGCAGTACTTC. Translation gives CASSQGVGGSYEQYF. The chain carries TRBV7-8 and TRBJ2-7; 7 bases are a match to TRBD1. V gave up 5 bases and J gave up 1 base; unmatched junction bases: 8. The CDR3 totals 15 residues. Germline V lookup: CDR1 SGHVS, CDR2 FQNEAQ.

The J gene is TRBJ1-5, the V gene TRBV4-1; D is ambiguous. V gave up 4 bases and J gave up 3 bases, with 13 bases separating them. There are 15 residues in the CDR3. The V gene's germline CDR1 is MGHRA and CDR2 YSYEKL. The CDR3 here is CASSRFRGNNQPQHF. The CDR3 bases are TGCGCCAGCAGCCGGTTCCGCGGGAACAATCAGCCCCAGCATTTT.

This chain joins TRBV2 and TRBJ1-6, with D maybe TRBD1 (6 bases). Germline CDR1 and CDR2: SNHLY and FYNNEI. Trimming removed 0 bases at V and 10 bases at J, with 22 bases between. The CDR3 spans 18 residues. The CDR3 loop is CASSEALLIQGGGSPLHF. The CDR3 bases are TGTGCCAGCAGTGAAGCGCTTCTGATACAGGGCGGAGGATCACCCCTCCACTTT.

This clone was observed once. The CDR3 region is CASSGLDNSPLHF. CDR3 coding DNA: TGTGCCAGCAGTGGACTCGATAATTCACCCCTCCACTTT. This chain joins TRBV6-5 and TRBJ1-6; D unclear. The V and J ends lost 5 bases and 5 bases respectively, with 7 bases between them. This CDR3 region has 13 residues. Per the germline V gene, CDR1 is MNHEY and CDR2 is SVGAGI.

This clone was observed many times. CDR3 coding DNA: TGTGCCAGCAGCCCGCCGGGACAGGGAACTACGCAGTATTTT. Amino acids: CASSPPGQGTTQYF. The V call is TRBV7-9, the J call TRBJ2-3; 9 bases are shared with TRBD1. Germline CDR1 SEHNR, CDR2 FQNEAQ (reference sequence). The CDR3 consists of 14 residues. V was pared by 5 bases and J by 8 bases, with 8 bases of the junction left unmatched. The full variable domain, with the rest looked up from reference TRBV7-9 and TRBJ2-3, is DTGVSQNPRHKITKRGQNVTFRCDPISEHNRLYWYRQTLGQGPEFLTYFQNEAQLEKSRLLSDRFSAERPKGSFSTLEIQRTEQGDSAMYLCASSPPGQGTTQYFGPGTRLTVL.